The 32 T cell receptor beta chains listed next were all sequenced from one sample in a study of blood T cell repertoires in COVID-19. Measured with immunoSEQ multiplex PCR; TCRdb has only the in-frame clones, and not every one. The table lists 75,000 to 100,000 clones, approximately 87% of them singletons. The sample taken for sequencing was peripheral blood. The origin of the receptors is a human donor in a cohort sampled during active COVID-19.

CDR3 nucleotide sequence: TGCAGCGTTGAAGCCCAGGGGGCGAAAGGCTACACCTTC. As protein: CSVEAQGAKGYTF. The V call is TRBV29-1, the J call TRBJ1-2; 8 nucleotides align to TRBD1. Unmatched junction bases numbered 6, after V lost 1 base and J lost 8 bases. CDR1 is SQVTM, CDR2 ANQGSEA, per germline. The CDR3 has 13 amino acids.

The chain couples TRBV18 to TRBJ1-2; TRBD1 might be the D (5 bases). In germline, CDR1 is KGHSH, CDR2 LQKENI. V was clipped by 3 bases and J by 3 bases, with 8 bases between them. The CDR3 is 13 residues long. CDR3 DNA sequence: TGTGCCAGCTCACCGGAGACAGACTATGGCTACACCTTC. The encoded protein is CASSPETDYGYTF.

This chain uses TRBV27 with TRBJ1-5; TRBD1 might be the D (5 bases). Per germline, CDR1 MNHEY and CDR2 SMNVEV (reference sequence). The CDR3 sequence is 13 residues long. Trimming left V 7 bases short and J 4 bases short, with 11 bases between. CDR3 protein: CASTGGINQPQHF. The CDR3 nucleotides are TGTGCCAGCACCGGGGGAATTAATCAGCCCCAGCATTTT.

The rearrangement joins TRBV6-6 to TRBJ2-1; the match to TRBD1 covers 11 bases. J lost 6 bases, V lost 2 bases, and 6 bases had no gene match. Per germline, CDR1 MNHNY and CDR2 SVGAGI (reference sequence). The CDR3 loop spans 16 amino acids. CDR3 sequence (DNA): TGTGCCAGCAGTTACAGGGACAGGGGGTCGATCAATGAGCAGTTCTTC. It is translated as CASSYRDRGSINEQFF.

With respect to this clone: The same CDR3 can be traced to other DNA sequences in this sample. V is TRBV5-4 and J is TRBJ2-3; 8 bases are shared with TRBD2. CDR3 size: 14 residues. Per the germline V gene, CDR1 is SGHNT and CDR2 is YYREEE (reference sequence). V dropped 4 bases and J dropped 2; count of bases not matched to a gene: 3. The CDR3 DNA sequence: TGTGCCAGCAGCCTGACTAGCGTCACAGATACGCAGTATTTT. It yields the protein CASSLTSVTDTQYF. The whole variable domain, remainder taken from reference TRBV5-4 and TRBJ2-3, is ETGVTQSPTHLIKTRGQQVTLRCSSQSGHNTVSWYQQALGQGPQFIFQYYREEENGRGNFPPRFSGLQFPNYSSELNVNALELDDSALYLCASSLTSVTDTQYFGPGTRLTVL.

This chain links TRBV7-9 with TRBJ2-3; TRBD2 matches at 9 bases. The junction had 4 bases not matched to a gene; V was cut back by 1 base and J by 2 bases. The germline V gene encodes CDR1 SEHNR and CDR2 FQNEAQ (reference sequence). The CDR3 extends over 16 amino acids. The CDR3 coding sequence is TGTGCCAGCAGCTTAGGGCTAGCGGGGATCACAGATACGCAGTATTTT. It specifies CASSLGLAGITDTQYF.

CDR3 amino acids: CASSSEGADYQPQHF. The CDR3 DNA reads TGCGCCAGCAGCTCAGAAGGTGCGGATTATCAGCCCCAGCATTTT. The rearrangement joins TRBV5-1 to TRBJ1-5; D not resolved. Per germline, CDR1 SGHRS and CDR2 YFSETQ. This CDR3 is built from 15 residues. Trimming took off 3 bases at V and 5 bases at J, with 15 bases between the two ends.

This clone showed up just once. The rearrangement uses TRBV12-3 or TRBV12-4 and TRBJ1-4; 8 nucleotides align to TRBD1. V was clipped by 5 bases and J by 10 bases; unmatched bases: 6. The CDR3 runs to 13 residues. In DNA, the CDR3 is TGTGCCAGCAGTCAAGGGACAGGTCTAAAACTGTTTTTT. Its protein is CASSQGTGLKLFF.

The chain couples TRBV5-1 to TRBJ1-1; D is possibly TRBD1 (6 bases). The CDR3 runs to 16 residues. CDR1 SGHRS and CDR2 YFSETQ come from the germline V gene. Trimming removed 0 bases from V and 5 bases from J, with 17 bases in between. Here the CDR3 DNA reads TGCGCCAGCAGCTTGGCGTCACAGGGAAGAGGTACTGAAGCTTTCTTT. The encoded protein is CASSLASQGRGTEAFF.

The chain is built from TRBV28 and TRBJ1-4; D is perhaps TRBD1 (6 bases). The V and J ends lost 3 bases and 6 bases respectively, with 20 bases between them. CDR1 is MDHEN and CDR2 is SYDVKM in the germline V gene. There are 17 residues in the CDR3. Written as DNA, the CDR3 is TGTGCCAGCAGTTTTATGGGACGGTACGACAGGCATGAAAAACTGTTTTTT. Protein product: CASSFMGRYDRHEKLFF.

The chain couples TRBV6-5 to TRBJ2-2, with 10 nucleotides matching TRBD1. This CDR3 is built from 15 residues. V lost 5 bases and J lost 7; bases outside the gene matches: 7. Germline V gene lookup returns CDR1 MNHEY and CDR2 SVGAGI. CDR3 sequence reads: CASSHGTGVGGELFF. In DNA, the CDR3 is TGTGCCAGCAGTCACGGGACAGGGGTCGGCGGGGAGCTGTTTTTT.

This clone was detected a few times. The chain employs TRBV5-1 and TRBJ1-1, with D hard to call. The CDR3 consists of 14 residues. With 0 bases removed from V and 1 base from J, the gap between germline ends came to 7 bases. CDR1 and CDR2 from the germline V gene are SGHRS and YFSETQ. The CDR3, as DNA: TGCGCCAGCAGCTTGGGCAGTGGGAACACTGAAGCTTTCTTT. This sequence encodes CASSLGSGNTEAFF.

In DNA, the CDR3 is TGTGCCAGCAGCCCGGGACAGGGGACGGTCTATGGCTACACCTTC. Its protein is CASSPGQGTVYGYTF. This chain links TRBV6-6 with TRBJ1-2, with 10 bases identical to TRBD1. Germline assignment: CDR1 MNHNY and CDR2 SVGAGI (reference sequence). This CDR3 spans 15 amino acids. V shed 6 bases, J shed 4 bases, and the junction held 8 bases outside the gene matches.

This clone was detected only once. The rearrangement links TRBV3-1 (or the pseudogene TRBV3-2) to TRBJ1-1; 9 bases map to TRBD1. Germline lookup yields CDR1 LGHDT and CDR2 YNNKEL (reference sequence). Germline trimming cut 4 bases from V and 0 bases from J; bases unmatched to any gene: 9. The CDR3 is made up of 17 amino acids. In DNA form, the CDR3 reads TGTGCCAGCAGCCCGGTCCCGGGACAGGGCCTGAACACTGAAGCTTTCTTT. Amino acid sequence: CASSPVPGQGLNTEAFF.

The chain employs TRBV27 and TRBJ1-4; tentatively, D is TRBD1 (6 bases). Trimming left V 6 bases short and J 6 bases short, with 17 bases between. The germline CDR1 and CDR2 sequences are MNHEY and SMNVEV (reference sequence). This CDR3 is built from 15 residues. The CDR3 sequence is CASRVSWGGDEKLFF. The CDR3 bases are TGTGCCAGCAGAGTTAGTTGGGGGGGCGATGAAAAACTGTTTTTT.

The chain employs TRBV19 and TRBJ1-4, with D perhaps matching TRBD1 (5 bases). This CDR3 is built from 13 residues. Trimming took off 5 bases at V and 4 bases at J, with 8 bases between the two ends. Germline-derived CDR1 and CDR2 are LNHDA and SQIVND (reference sequence). The DNA of the CDR3 is TGTGCCAGTAGTCAGCAGGGTAATGAAAAACTGTTTTTT. It codes for CASSQQGNEKLFF.

This clone was recorded once. The chain uses TRBV7-6 and TRBJ1-1; TRBD1 might be the D (5 bases). V lost 3 bases to trimming and J lost 4 bases, with 9 bases between them. Germline values: CDR1 SGHVS, CDR2 FNYEAQ. The CDR3 has 13 residues. The CDR3 reads CASSFSGSTEAFF. The CDR3 DNA follows: TGTGCCAGCAGCTTCTCAGGGTCCACTGAAGCTTTCTTT.

The rearrangement joins TRBV6-5 to TRBJ1-2; 7 nucleotides match TRBD1. Germline V gives CDR1 MNHEY, CDR2 SVGAGI. Germline trimming cut 2 bases from V and 2 bases from J; bases unmatched to any gene: 2. The CDR3 is 14 residues long. As DNA, the CDR3 is TGTGCCAGCAGTTACGCACAGGGGAACTATGGCTACACCTTC. Its translation: CASSYAQGNYGYTF.

The DNA for the CDR3 is TGTGCCAGCTCTCGTAGAGGGGGCCACGAGCAGTACTTC. The encoded protein is CASSRRGGHEQYF. The chain recombines TRBV2 with TRBJ2-7; 7 bases agree with TRBD1. The ends lost 8 bases at V and 5 bases at J; junction bases unmatched: 9. Germline lookup yields CDR1 SNHLY and CDR2 FYNNEI. CDR3 size: 13 residues.

The chain uses TRBV5-1 and TRBJ2-1; tentatively, D is TRBD1 (6 bases). The CDR3 covers 14 residues. The V gene's germline CDR1 is SGHRS and CDR2 YFSETQ. Trimming took off 3 bases at V and 5 bases at J, with 12 bases between the two ends. In DNA form, the CDR3 reads TGCGCCAGCAGCTCCGTCCCAGGGGACAATGAGCAGTTCTTC. Protein: CASSSVPGDNEQFF.

This sequence joins TRBV27 and TRBJ2-1; weak D call: TRBD2 (6 bases). CDR3 length: 15 amino acids. The V gene's germline CDR1 is MNHEY and CDR2 SMNVEV (reference sequence). V dropped 5 bases and J dropped 3 bases, with 14 bases sitting between them. CDR3 protein: CASSTHGGVYNEQFF. CDR3 coding DNA: TGTGCCAGCAGTACCCACGGCGGGGTCTACAATGAGCAGTTCTTC.

The rearrangement links TRBV7-9 to TRBJ1-2, with no clear D. The CDR3 is 14 amino acids. Trimming took 0 bases from V and 4 from J, leaving 9 bases between them. Germline CDR1 SEHNR, CDR2 FQNEAQ (reference sequence). CDR3 in amino acids: CASSLAGEGYGYTF. Written as DNA, the CDR3 is TGTGCCAGCAGCTTAGCGGGCGAGGGCTATGGCTACACCTTC.

V is TRBV19 and J is TRBJ2-2, with 7 bases matching TRBD1. The V gene end was trimmed by 9 bases and the J gene end by 3 bases; junction bases not matched to a gene: 7. Germline V lookup: CDR1 LNHDA, CDR2 SQIVND (reference sequence). The CDR3 is 14 residues long. The CDR3 nucleotides read TGTGCCAGCTCCGGGACAGCGGACACCGGGGAGCTGTTTTTT. Encoded protein: CASSGTADTGELFF.

This clone showed up just once. This CDR3 reads CASSEYEGYSGNTIYF. CDR3 sequence (DNA): TGTGCCAGCAGTGAATACGAGGGTTACTCTGGAAACACCATATATTTT. This chain links TRBV25-1 with TRBJ1-3; D gene unclear. Germline CDR1 and CDR2: MGHDK and SYGVNS. The CDR3 is 16 residues long. V lost 0 bases to trimming and J lost 0 bases, with 9 bases between them.

The rearrangement links TRBV5-4 to TRBJ2-2; unclear D gene. Trimming pared 4 bases from V and 0 bases from J, leaving 10 bases between. There are 15 residues in the CDR3. The germline CDR1 and CDR2 sequences are SGHNT and YYREEE (reference sequence). CDR3 bases: TGTGCCAGCAGCCAGGATCCCGCGAACACCGGGGAGCTGTTTTTT. Its protein product is CASSQDPANTGELFF.

The V call is TRBV10-3, the J call TRBJ2-7; D is unclear. Trimming cost V 0 bases and J 2 bases, with 11 bases left between them. This CDR3 is 15 amino acids long. The germline gives CDR1 ENHRY, CDR2 SYGVKD. The CDR3 is CAISESNSKAYEQYF. CDR3 DNA: TGTGCCATCAGTGAGTCGAACAGTAAAGCCTACGAGCAGTACTTC.

The genes are TRBV11-3 and TRBJ2-7; TRBD1 matches 11 bases. Trimming removed 4 bases from V and 4 bases from J; junction bases left unmatched: 6. The CDR3 consists of 15 residues. Germline CDR1 reads SGHNT; CDR2 reads YENEEA. CDR3 loop: CASSYSGTGGYEQYF. The CDR3 nucleotides are TGTGCCAGCAGCTATTCCGGGACAGGGGGGTACGAGCAGTACTTC.

The gene calls are TRBV3-1 (or the pseudogene TRBV3-2) and TRBJ2-6; D unresolved. The germline V and J ends were trimmed by 0 bases and 1 base, with 10 bases remaining between them. The CDR3 is 17 amino acids. Germline V CDR1 and CDR2: LGHDT, YNNKEL (reference sequence). In DNA form, the CDR3 reads TGTGCCAGCAGCCAAGATCTGAGCTCTTCTGGGGCCAACGTCCTGACTTTC. Translated, it gives CASSQDLSSSGANVLTF.

The V and J genes are TRBV7-2 and TRBJ2-4; D is perhaps TRBD2 (5 bases). The CDR3 extends over 14 amino acids. Trimming stripped 2 bases from V and 13 bases from J, with 18 bases between. CDR1 is SGHTA and CDR2 is FQGNSA in the germline V gene. The CDR3 loop is CASSLMISEVKQYF. The CDR3 DNA reads TGTGCCAGCAGCTTAATGATTAGCGAGGTTAAACAGTACTTC.

The chain employs TRBV9 and TRBJ2-1, with 9 bases that match TRBD2. This CDR3 has 15 amino acids. CDR1 is SGDLS and CDR2 is YYNGEE in the germline V gene. V was clipped by 0 bases and J by 9 bases; unmatched bases: 7. The CDR3 loop is CASSVESGRIGEQFF. The CDR3 DNA follows: TGTGCCAGCAGCGTAGAGAGCGGGAGGATCGGTGAGCAGTTCTTC. Supplemented by reference TRBV9 and TRBJ2-1, the full variable domain reads DSGVTQTPKHLITATGQRVTLRCSPRSGDLSVYWYQQSLDQGLQFLIQYYNGEERAKGNILERFSAQQFPDLHSELNLSSLELGDSALYFCASSVESGRIGEQFFGPGTRLTVL.

The V and J genes are TRBV28 and TRBJ2-7, with 16 bases aligning to TRBD2. The CDR3 extends over 18 amino acids. J was trimmed by 4 bases and V by 7 bases; bases with no gene match: 13. In germline, CDR1 is MDHEN, CDR2 SYDVKM. The CDR3 spells CASIGLGLAGGSRYEQYF. The CDR3 bases are TGTGCCAGCATAGGATTGGGACTAGCGGGAGGGTCTCGTTACGAGCAGTACTTC.

The V and J genes are TRBV4-1 and TRBJ2-1, with 9 positions matching TRBD2. The V gene end was trimmed by 6 bases and the J gene end by 1 base; junction bases not matched to a gene: 7. The CDR3 runs 16 residues. CDR1 MGHRA and CDR2 YSYEKL come from the germline V gene. CDR3 protein: CASRTNAGGSYNEQFF. The CDR3 nucleotides are TGCGCCAGCAGAACGAATGCGGGGGGGTCCTACAATGAGCAGTTCTTC.